Following are 21 T cell receptor beta chains from one sample sequenced in a study of blood T cell repertoires in COVID-19. TCRdb keeps only in-frame clones here, not all; method: immunoSEQ multiplex PCR. The data hold some 150,000 clones, with 80% to 90% observed a single time. The sequenced sample consisted of peripheral blood. The receptors stem from a man aged 60 to 69 with acute or convalescent COVID-19.

This rearrangement joins TRBV6-4 to TRBJ1-1; a weak D match, TRBD1 (6 bases). The CDR3 covers 15 residues. V was shortened by 4 bases and J by 11 bases, with 23 bases between the two germline ends. Germline V CDR1 and CDR2: MRHNA, SNTAGT. CDR3 protein: CASSVQLGGQYRAFF. The DNA for the CDR3 is TGTGCCAGCAGTGTTCAGCTGGGTGGACAGTACAGGGCTTTCTTT.

This chain joins TRBV19 and TRBJ2-7; a weak D match, TRBD1 (5 bases). This CDR3 comprises 14 residues. Germline V CDR1 and CDR2: LNHDA, SQIVND (reference sequence). V lost 5 bases to trimming and J lost 4 bases, with 15 bases between them. Written as DNA, the CDR3 is TGTGCCAGTAGTTATGACAATAGGGGATACGAGCAGTACTTC. This encodes CASSYDNRGYEQYF.

CDR3 amino acids: CASSLGQGLTYEQYF. CDR3 nucleotide sequence: TGTGCCAGCAGCCTAGGACAGGGCCTCACCTACGAGCAGTACTTC. This chain connects TRBV7-2 to TRBJ2-7, with 8 positions matching TRBD1. Trimming removed 5 bases from V and 2 bases from J; junction bases left unmatched: 8. The germline V gene has CDR1 SGHTA and CDR2 FQGNSA. This CDR3 region has 15 residues.

Of note for this clone: The junction shows a germline mismatch at one end, possibly a read error. The chain joins TRBV7-7 to TRBJ2-3, with a weak D call TRBD2 (6 bases). The CDR3 is 15 amino acids. Germline values: CDR1 SSHAT, CDR2 FNYEAQ (reference sequence). The CDR3 DNA reads TGTGCTAGCAGCTTGGTGGGGACTGTGGGAGATACGCAGTATTTT. Amino acids: CASSLVGTVGDTQYF. The whole variable domain, remainder taken from reference TRBV7-7 and TRBJ2-3, is GAGVSQSPRYKVTKRGQDVTLRCDPISSHATLYWYQQALGQGPEFLTYFNYEAQPDKSGLPSDRFSAERPEGSISTLTIQRTEQRDSAMYRCASSLVGTVGDTQYFGPGTRLTVL.

This clone was seen more than once but under ten times. V is TRBV19 and J is TRBJ2-1; 10 positions match TRBD2. Germline loops: CDR1 LNHDA, CDR2 SQIVND (reference sequence). V trimming: 4 bases; J trimming: 1 base; junction bases outside the gene matches: 4. The CDR3 consists of 16 residues. Here the CDR3 reads CASSTLSGGSYNEQFF. DNA for the CDR3: TGTGCCAGTAGTACTCTTAGCGGGGGGTCCTACAATGAGCAGTTCTTC.

V gene TRBV30 combines with J gene TRBJ1-1; D not certain. Germline V lookup: CDR1 GTSNPN, CDR2 SVGIG (reference sequence). V was trimmed by 3 bases and J by 0 bases, leaving 8 bases between them. This CDR3 has 13 residues. The CDR3 loop reads CAWRHSMNTEAFF. CDR3 sequence (DNA): TGTGCCTGGAGGCACAGCATGAACACTGAAGCTTTCTTT.

J is TRBJ2-7 and V is TRBV7-9; D is ambiguous. Trimming shortened V by 5 bases and J by 3 bases, and 8 bases separated the two germline ends. Germline-derived CDR1 and CDR2 are SEHNR and FQNEAQ (reference sequence). CDR3 size: 12 residues. The CDR3, as DNA: TGTGCCAGCAGCCCCAGTGGCTACGAGCAGTACTTC. It yields the protein CASSPSGYEQYF.

V usage is TRBV2 and J usage is TRBJ1-2; no definite D call. This CDR3 region has 16 residues. Germline V gene sequence: CDR1 SNHLY, CDR2 FYNNEI. Trimming took off 3 bases at V and 1 base at J, with 15 bases between the two ends. The CDR3: CASSDSTGFINYGYTF. The CDR3 DNA is TGTGCCAGCAGTGATTCGACGGGATTCATTAACTATGGCTACACCTTC.

The chain recombines TRBV7-2 with TRBJ1-1, with TRBD1 as a possible D gene (5 bases). Germline lookup yields CDR1 SGHTA and CDR2 FQGNSA. This CDR3 is 14 amino acids long. The V gene lost 2 bases and the J gene lost 5 bases, with 12 bases spanning the gap. The chain's CDR3 is CASSLQGTVTEAFF. The CDR3, as DNA: TGTGCCAGCAGCTTACAGGGAACAGTAACTGAAGCTTTCTTT.

This rearrangement joins TRBV2 to TRBJ1-5; D not resolved. There are 15 residues in the CDR3. Germline CDR1 SNHLY, CDR2 FYNNEI. Trimming left V 1 base short and J 0 bases short, with 7 bases between. CDR3 residues: CASSEGYLSNQPQHF. Written as DNA, the CDR3 is TGTGCCAGCAGTGAAGGCTATCTTAGCAATCAGCCCCAGCATTTT.

Here the CDR3 DNA reads TGCAGCGTTGTAAGGGACAGGGGGACGGCTGGCTACACCTTC. Its protein is CSVVRDRGTAGYTF. The chain uses TRBV29-1 and TRBJ1-2; 11 bases map to TRBD1. The CDR3 contains 14 residues. The germline gives CDR1 SQVTM, CDR2 ANQGSEA. The V and J ends lost 4 bases and 7 bases, in that order; junction bases with no gene match: 8.

The chain has TRBV5-8 and TRBJ2-5; D is undetermined. The CDR3 runs 14 residues. V lost 3 bases to trimming and J lost 5 bases, with 14 bases between them. Germline lookup yields CDR1 SGHTS and CDR2 YDEGEE. The CDR3, as DNA: TGTGCCAGCAGCTCCTTATGGGTGCGGGAGACCCAGTACTTC. Protein: CASSSLWVRETQYF.

The chain recombines TRBV4-1 with TRBJ2-2; weak D call: TRBD1 (5 bases). The ends were cut back, 2 bases at V and 5 bases at J, with 9 bases in the middle. This CDR3 has 14 residues. Germline CDR1 and CDR2: MGHRA and YSYEKL. CDR3 sequence reads: CASSQPQGTGELFF. The CDR3 DNA is TGCGCCAGCAGCCAACCTCAGGGAACCGGGGAGCTGTTTTTT.

The genes are TRBV7-3 and TRBJ1-1, with D unclear. V was cut by 5 bases and J by 1 base, with 8 bases left in between. Per the germline V gene, CDR1 is SGHTA and CDR2 is FQGTGA. The CDR3 runs to 13 residues. As DNA, the CDR3 is TGTGCCAGCAGCCAACACAGGAACACTGAAGCTTTCTTT. It yields the protein CASSQHRNTEAFF.

V and J are TRBV19 and TRBJ2-7; D is possibly TRBD2 (5 bases). Germline-derived CDR1 and CDR2 are LNHDA and SQIVND (reference sequence). V lost 6 bases to trimming and J lost 4 bases, with 13 bases between them. CDR3 length equals 13 residues. CDR3 amino acids: CASRRTEAYEQYF. CDR3 DNA: TGTGCCAGTAGGAGGACGGAGGCGTACGAGCAGTACTTC.

J is TRBJ2-3 and V is TRBV9, with 7 positions matching TRBD2. Germline V lookup: CDR1 SGDLS, CDR2 YYNGEE. Losses at the gene ends were 4 bases for V and 0 bases for J; bases not matched to a gene: 8. This CDR3 region has 16 residues. CDR3 nucleotide sequence: TGTGCCAGCAGCCCCCCAGCGGGGTTTAGCACAGATACGCAGTATTTT. Translated, it gives CASSPPAGFSTDTQYF.

This clone was found a few times. The chain is built from TRBV5-4 and TRBJ1-3; D gene unclear. CDR1 SGHNT and CDR2 YYREEE come from the germline V gene (reference sequence). V lost 1 base and J 1 base, leaving 12 bases between the germline ends. This CDR3 comprises 16 residues. The CDR3 DNA sequence: TGTGCCAGCAGCTTGCCAGGCAGTATTTCTGGAAACACCATATATTTT. Protein sequence: CASSLPGSISGNTIYF.

This chain connects TRBV30 to TRBJ1-2, with D unclear. The germline CDR1 and CDR2 sequences are GTSNPN and SVGIG (reference sequence). The CDR3 has 15 amino acids. Trimming took 0 bases from V and 4 from J, leaving 15 bases between them. CDR3 coding DNA: TGTGCCTGGAGTGTCGGACTTTTGGCGAGCTATGGCTACACCTTC. This translates into CAWSVGLLASYGYTF.

As to this clone: A junction end diverges from the germline sequence, so it may reflect a read error. The rearrangement uses TRBV4-3 and TRBJ2-2; maybe TRBD1 (5 bases). The germline V gene has CDR1 LGHNA and CDR2 YSLEER. The CDR3 length is 15 residues. CDR3 sequence reads: CASSPDSSNAGELFF. The CDR3 DNA follows: TGCGCCAGCAGCCCTGACAGTTCGAACGCCGGGGAGCTGTTTTTT.

The CDR3 coding sequence is TGTGCCACCAGTCCCTCCAGGGGTCGTGGTCAGCCCCAGCATTTT. It codes for CATSPSRGRGQPQHF. The chain uses TRBV24-1 and TRBJ1-5; weak D call: TRBD1 (6 bases). Germline V gene sequence: CDR1 KGHDR, CDR2 SFDVKD. The CDR3 has 15 residues. Trimming cost V 6 bases and J 6 bases, with 17 bases left between them.

This clone was counted once. This chain links TRBV11-2 with TRBJ1-1; D is undetermined. The V end was cut by 1 base, the J end by 7 bases, with 7 bases between. The CDR3 loop spans 12 amino acids. Germline V gene data show CDR1 as SGHAT and CDR2 as FQNNGV. CDR3 amino acids: CASSLVVGEAFF. The CDR3, as DNA: TGTGCCAGCAGCTTAGTGGTCGGTGAAGCTTTCTTT.